What follows are 6 T cell receptor beta chains derived from one specimen sequenced in a study of blood T cell repertoires in COVID-19. Assay: immunoSEQ multiplex PCR; the TCRdb copy retains only in-frame clones and omits some. The profile shows 300,000 or so clones, more than 75% of them singletons. Sequenced input: peripheral blood. These receptor sequences come from a woman aged 50 to 60 with acute or convalescent COVID-19.

The rearrangement uses TRBV2 and TRBJ2-2; D may be TRBD1 (6 bases). CDR1 SNHLY and CDR2 FYNNEI come from the germline V gene. The V end lost 4 bases, the J end lost 7 bases, and 10 bases lay between the germline ends. CDR3 length equals 13 residues. The CDR3 bases are TGTGCCAGCAGTGCAACAGGGAACGGGGAGCTGTTTTTT. Translating it yields CASSATGNGELFF. Using reference TRBV2 and TRBJ2-2 for the parts outside the CDR3, the full variable domain is EPEVTQTPSHQVTQMGQEVILRCVPISNHLYFYWYRQILGQKVEFLVSFYNNEISEKSEIFDDQFSVERPDGSNFTLKIRSTKLEDSAMYFCASSATGNGELFFGEGSRLTVL.

This clone was picked up a small number of times. The rearrangement uses TRBV13 and TRBJ2-3; tentatively, D is TRBD1 (6 bases). Germline CDR1 reads PRHDT; CDR2 reads FYEKMQ (reference sequence). CDR3 size: 13 residues. Trimming pared 5 bases from V and 6 bases from J, leaving 12 bases between. In nucleotides, the CDR3 is TGTGCCAGCAGCAGGGAACAGGGCGATACGCAGTATTTT. Its protein is CASSREQGDTQYF.

The genes are TRBV27 and TRBJ2-3; 10 positions agree with TRBD1. The CDR3 consists of 17 residues. The J segment lost 1 base and the V segment lost 0 bases, leaving 4 bases of the junction unmatched. Germline CDR1 and CDR2: MNHEY and SMNVEV (reference sequence). CDR3 coding DNA: TGTGCCAGCAGTTTATCGGTCGGACAGGGGGGCACAGATACGCAGTATTTT. It translates to CASSLSVGQGGTDTQYF.

The rearrangement uses TRBV7-3 and TRBJ2-5, with 16 nucleotides matching TRBD2. The CDR3 is made up of 17 amino acids. J lost 5 bases, V lost 5 bases, and 8 bases had no gene match. Germline loops: CDR1 SGHTA, CDR2 FQGTGA. The CDR3 DNA sequence: TGTGCCAGCAGCGATCCGGGACTAGCGGGAGGGGTGGAGACCCAGTACTTC. Its protein is CASSDPGLAGGVETQYF.

In its sample, this clone was seen a few times. The CDR3, as DNA: TGTGCCAGCACCCACCCCGGGGGTTACGAGCAGTACTTC. This encodes CASTHPGGYEQYF. The V call is TRBV6-5, the J call TRBJ2-7, with D possibly being TRBD2 (6 bases). The CDR3 is 13 residues long. V was clipped by 7 bases and J by 4 bases, with 14 bases between them. Germline V gives CDR1 MNHEY, CDR2 SVGAGI.

The V gene is TRBV7-9, the J gene TRBJ2-7; D is possibly TRBD1 (5 bases). The germline V and J ends were trimmed by 5 bases and 7 bases, with 21 bases remaining between them. Germline CDR1 and CDR2: SEHNR and FQNEAQ (reference sequence). This CDR3 contains 15 residues. This CDR3 reads CASSRGQGTSWEQYF. The CDR3 DNA is TGTGCCAGCAGCCGAGGCCAGGGTACCTCCTGGGAGCAGTACTTC. The variable domain in full, completed from reference TRBV7-9 and TRBJ2-7, reads DTGVSQNPRHKITKRGQNVTFRCDPISEHNRLYWYRQTLGQGPEFLTYFQNEAQLEKSRLLSDRFSAERPKGSFSTLEIQRTEQGDSAMYLCASSRGQGTSWEQYFGPGTRLTVT.